This entry lists 25 T cell receptor beta chains sequenced from one sample in a study of breast tumors, draining lymph nodes, adjacent tissues. Breast cancer patients provided tissue from their axillary draining lymph nodes. Using its own MiXCR run on the multiplex PCR reads, TCRdb lists one record per CDR3 protein. In the table there are over 150,000 distinct CDR3 sequences, approximately 30% of which are singletons. Sequencing input: axillary lymph node tissue. The source is a female donor with breast cancer. Some clones in this sample may be carry-over from other donors' samples.

Concerning this clonotype itself: The junction differs from germline at one of its ends, possibly a read error. The chain couples TRBV11-2 to TRBJ2-3, with D hard to call. The CDR3 consists of 15 residues. CDR1 and CDR2 from the germline V gene are SGHAT and FQNNGV. The CDR3 DNA sequence: TGTGCCAGCAGCCAAATAGAAGTGAGCACAGATGCGCAGTATTTT. It specifies CASSQIEVSTDAQYF.

This clonotype was seen at least ten times. The chain carries TRBV29-1 and TRBJ2-1; D uncertain. V was clipped by 3 bases and J by 5 bases, with 2 bases between them. CDR3 length: 10 amino acids. Germline V lookup: CDR1 SQVTM, CDR2 ANQGSEA. DNA for the CDR3: TGCAGCGTTGATAACAATGAGCAGTTCTTC. Protein product: CSVDNNEQFF.

This clonotype has ten or more counts. This sequence joins TRBV2 and TRBJ1-5; D call uncertain. V lost 7 bases, J lost 5 bases, and 12 bases lay in between. This CDR3 comprises 13 residues. CDR1 and CDR2 from the germline V gene are SNHLY and FYNNEI. The CDR3 spells CASNRDSHQPQHF. CDR3 nucleotide sequence: TGTGCCAGCAATAGGGATTCGCATCAGCCCCAGCATTTT.

This clonotype was recorded a few times. This may come from a read error, since a much larger clone is one base off. This chain connects TRBV14 to TRBJ2-1, with D perhaps given as TRBD1 or TRBD2 (5 bases each). CDR3 size: 16 residues. Germline V CDR1 and CDR2: SGHDN, FVKESK. The chain's CDR3 is CASSQGRGFSYNAQFF. The CDR3 coding sequence is TGTGCCAGCAGCCAAGGACGGGGCTTCTCCTACAATGCGCAGTTCTTC.

The sample holds many counts of this clonotype. The chain combines TRBV7-2 with TRBJ1-6; D ambiguous. This CDR3 is built from 12 residues. Germline values: CDR1 SGHTA, CDR2 FQGNSA. V shed 1 base and J shed 11 bases, with 6 bases lying between them. The CDR3 loop reads CASSLGPPPLHF. The CDR3 DNA is TGTGCCAGCAGCTTAGGTCCGCCACCCCTCCACTTT.

This clonotype was seen a handful of times. This may stem from a read error, because a much larger clone lies one nucleotide away. The chain employs TRBV6-4 and TRBJ2-1; 7 bases line up with TRBD2. Germline CDR1 and CDR2: MRHNA and SNTAGT. This CDR3 is built from 16 residues. The DNA for the CDR3 is TGTGCCAGCAGTCACTCCCCTAGCGGCCGATGGAATGAGCAGTTCTTC. It yields the protein CASSHSPSGRWNEQFF.

The CDR3 nucleotides read TGCGCCAGCAGCCAAGATACACAGGGTTGGGGCGAGCAGTACTTC. This codes for CASSQDTQGWGEQYF. The J gene is TRBJ2-7, the V gene TRBV4-1, with D perhaps matching TRBD1 (6 bases). CDR1 is MGHRA, CDR2 YSYEKL, per germline. V was pared by 0 bases and J by 6 bases, with 15 bases between. The CDR3 length is 15 residues.

The chain recombines TRBV27 with TRBJ2-2; the D is unclear. This CDR3 is built from 16 residues. Looked up from germline, CDR1 is MNHEY and CDR2 is SMNVEV (reference sequence). Trimming took 2 bases from V and 7 from J, leaving 17 bases between them. The chain's CDR3 is CASSLRPNMGSGELFF. CDR3 DNA sequence: TGTGCCAGCAGTTTACGCCCTAACATGGGAAGCGGGGAGCTGTTTTTT.

The chain has TRBV6-2 or TRBV6-3 and TRBJ1-2; D uncertain. CDR3 size: 13 residues. V was clipped by 6 bases and J by 0 bases, with 8 bases between them. The germline CDR1 and CDR2 sequences are MNHEY and SVGEGT. The CDR3 reads CASRPATNYGYTF. DNA for the CDR3: TGTGCCAGCAGGCCCGCAACTAACTATGGCTACACCTTC.

This clonotype was observed at least ten times. An end of the junction differs from the germline gene, which may be a read error. V gene TRBV7-7 combines with J gene TRBJ2-2; possible D gene TRBD1, 5 bases. Germline CDR1 is SSHAT and CDR2 is FNYEAQ (reference sequence). This CDR3 is 16 amino acids long. The CDR3 loop reads CASSLLGQGNTGELFF. CDR3 nucleotide sequence: TGTGCTAGCAGCCTCCTAGGGCAGGGTAACACCGGGGAGCTGTTTTTT.

On this clonotype itself: At one end the junction does not follow the germline gene, possibly because of a read error. This chain's CDR3 is CAGSQDLGADMQYF. CDR3 nucleotides: TGTGCCGGCAGCCAAGATCTTGGGGCTGATATGCAGTATTTT. This chain joins TRBV3-1 and TRBJ2-3; D possibly corresponds to TRBD1 (5 bases). Per the germline V gene, CDR1 is LGHDT and CDR2 is YNNKEL (reference sequence). CDR3 size: 14 residues.

With regard to this clonotype: A much larger clone sits a single nucleotide away, making a read error possible. The chain couples TRBV2 to TRBJ2-5; TRBD2 matches 7 bases. This CDR3 has 13 residues. Germline CDR1 SNHLY, CDR2 FYNNEI. Trimming removed 7 bases from V and 4 bases from J; junction bases left unmatched: 6. The CDR3 DNA reads TGTGCCAGCAAAGGGACTAACCGAGAGACCCAGTACTTC. This sequence encodes CASKGTNRETQYF.

This chain connects TRBV9 to TRBJ1-4, with D unresolved. This CDR3 comprises 15 residues. V gave up 0 bases and J gave up 3 bases, with 9 bases separating them. Germline V CDR1 and CDR2: SGDLS, YYNGEE. The CDR3 region is CASSVGGGPNEKLFF. As DNA, the CDR3 is TGTGCCAGCAGCGTAGGAGGAGGGCCTAATGAAAAACTGTTTTTT.

At least ten counts were recorded for this clonotype. This chain joins TRBV19 and TRBJ2-1, with 11 bases identical to TRBD1. V lost 5 bases, J lost 1 base, and 4 bases stayed unmatched. Germline-derived CDR1 and CDR2 are LNHDA and SQIVND (reference sequence). The CDR3 covers 16 residues. CDR3 bases: TGTGCCAGTAGTCCGGGACAGGGGGAATCCTACAATGAGCAGTTCTTC. It is translated as CASSPGQGESYNEQFF.

In its sample, this clonotype was seen once. CDR3: CSVAGIAGYTF. The CDR3 region has the DNA TGCAGCGTAGCTGGGATAGCCGGTTACACCTTC. The chain combines TRBV29-1 with TRBJ1-2; D unclear. The CDR3 covers 11 residues. The V gene's germline CDR1 is SQVTM and CDR2 ANQGSEA. The germline V and J ends were trimmed by 6 bases and 11 bases, with 16 bases remaining between them.

This clonotype showed up many times. This chain links TRBV6-6 with TRBJ1-3; D gene unclear. The CDR3 consists of 14 residues. Germline V lookup: CDR1 MNHNY, CDR2 SVGAGI (reference sequence). Trimming removed 3 bases at V and 4 bases at J, with 10 bases between. CDR3 residues: CASSYSSTGNTIYF. The CDR3 DNA reads as TGTGCCAGCAGTTATAGCAGTACGGGAAACACCATATATTTT.

This clonotype was observed at least ten times. V is TRBV6-6 and J is TRBJ2-1, with 13 bases identical to TRBD2. The CDR3 sequence is 13 residues long. V shed 4 bases and J 9 bases; nucleotides not matched to a gene: 0. Looked up from germline, CDR1 is MNHNY and CDR2 is SVGAGI (reference sequence). CDR3 loop: CASSWTSGSEQFF. For the CDR3, the DNA is TGTGCCAGCAGTTGGACTAGCGGGAGTGAGCAGTTCTTC.

In its sample, this clonotype was seen many times. The chain links TRBV7-9 to TRBJ2-1; 10 bases align to TRBD2. J gave up 8 bases and V 0 bases, and 10 bases lay outside the gene matches. This CDR3 is 17 amino acids long. Germline CDR1 and CDR2: SEHNR and FQNEAQ (reference sequence). CDR3 in amino acids: CASSLALRLAGEDEQFF. CDR3 sequence (DNA): TGTGCCAGCAGCTTAGCGCTGCGGCTAGCGGGAGAGGATGAGCAGTTCTTC.

The chain links TRBV7-9 to TRBJ1-5, with 9 nucleotides matching TRBD1. V lost 4 bases, J lost 4 bases, and 8 bases stayed unmatched. CDR1 SEHNR and CDR2 FQNEAQ come from the germline V gene (reference sequence). There are 16 residues in the CDR3. CDR3: CASSSAGTGRNQPQHF. The DNA of the CDR3 is TGTGCCAGCAGCTCTGCCGGGACAGGGAGGAATCAGCCCCAGCATTTT. The full variable domain, with the rest looked up from reference TRBV7-9 and TRBJ1-5, is DTGVSQNPRHKITKRGQNVTFRCDPISEHNRLYWYRQTLGQGPEFLTYFQNEAQLEKSRLLSDRFSAERPKGSFSTLEIQRTEQGDSAMYLCASSSAGTGRNQPQHFGDGTRLSIL.

This clonotype was observed many times. The chain combines TRBV7-3 with TRBJ2-5; possible D gene TRBD2, 5 bases. V dropped 3 bases and J dropped 2 bases, with 10 bases sitting between them. This CDR3 is 14 amino acids long. The germline gives CDR1 SGHTA, CDR2 FQGTGA. DNA for the CDR3: TGTGCCAGCAGCTTGATTCGGGAACAAGAGACCCAGTACTTC. This translates into CASSLIREQETQYF.

This rearrangement joins TRBV19 to TRBJ2-1; the match to TRBD2 covers 8 bases. The V gene's germline CDR1 is LNHDA and CDR2 SQIVND (reference sequence). After removal of 6 bases from V and 7 bases from J, the junction contained 8 bases not matched to a gene. The CDR3 is 14 residues long. The CDR3 protein is CASRAGGGRNEQFF. The CDR3 DNA follows: TGTGCCAGTAGGGCCGGCGGGGGGAGAAATGAGCAGTTCTTC.

In this sample, this clonotype turned up many times. This chain uses TRBV11-2 with TRBJ2-1; 10 bases agree with TRBD1. The germline gives CDR1 SGHAT, CDR2 FQNNGV. This CDR3 has 17 amino acids. V was clipped by 5 bases and J by 6 bases; unmatched bases: 13. CDR3 region: CASSLRGWGQGSNEQFF. The CDR3 DNA follows: TGTGCCAGCAGCCTTAGGGGCTGGGGACAGGGGTCCAATGAGCAGTTCTTC.

In the case of this clonotype: One base away lies a much larger clone, so this may be a sequencing read error. V is TRBV19 and J is TRBJ2-1; 8 bases align to TRBD2. This CDR3 comprises 12 residues. CDR1 and CDR2 (germline): LNHDA, SQIVND (reference sequence). The DNA of the CDR3 is TGTGCCAGCGGGGGGGTTTGGAATGGGCAGTTCTTC. This translates into CASGGVWNGQFF.

For this clonotype: Being one base from a much bigger clone, this may be a read error. The chain uses TRBV6-5 and TRBJ2-3; the D gene is possibly TRBD2 (5 bases). Germline CDR1 and CDR2: MNHEY and SVGAGI. The ends were cut back, 7 bases at V and 2 bases at J, with 13 bases in the middle. CDR3 length: 14 amino acids. CDR3 nucleotides: TGTGCCAGCACCCGGAGGTGGAACACAGATACGCAGTATTTT. It codes for CASTRRWNTDTQYF.

This clonotype occurred many times. The chain employs TRBV20-1 and TRBJ2-7, with 11 bases aligning to TRBD2. In germline, CDR1 is DFQATT, CDR2 SNEGSKA (reference sequence). With 5 bases clipped from V and 3 bases from J, the junction kept 3 bases outside the gene matches. There are 13 residues in the CDR3. CDR3 amino acids: CSAPGTSGYEQYF. CDR3 nucleotides: TGCAGTGCTCCGGGGACTAGCGGCTACGAGCAGTACTTC.